A selection of T cell receptor beta chains follows, all from one sample in a study of cytomegalovirus exposure and HLA in healthy donors. Repertoires were generated with immunoSEQ multiplex PCR, while TCRdb's copy carries only in-frame clones and drops some. The sample lists roughly 190,000 clones, 75% to 85% seen once, with roughly 13% in the top ten. The specimen was PBMCs. These receptors were collected from a young woman in good health and CMV-seropositive. Each CDR3 is given with its conserved first and last residue. D genes are given only for firm matches. Clone size is shown for a subset of rows, as once, few, many or a class of expanded clone.

clone_size j_call d_call v_call cdr3_nt cdr3_aa
- TRBJ2-7 - TRBV5-1 TGCGCCAGCAGTCCGACTCCCACTTACGAGCAGTACTTC CASSPTPTYEQYF
- TRBJ1-4 TRBD1 TRBV25-1 TGTGCCACCTCCCCAGGGGGTGGAAAACTGTTTTTT CATSPGGGKLFF
- TRBJ2-3 TRBD2 TRBV4-3 TGCGCCAGCAGCCAAGAGCCAGCGGGAGTAGGCGATACGCAGTATTTT CASSQEPAGVGDTQYF
- TRBJ2-7 TRBD1 TRBV2 TGTGCCAGCAGCCAGGGGGCTAGCTCCTACGAGCAGTACTTC CASSQGASSYEQYF
- TRBJ2-7 TRBD1 TRBV4-1 TGCGCCAGCAGCCAAGTCGGACAGGGGCGGAGGGAGCAGTACTTC CASSQVGQGRREQYF
- TRBJ2-1 - TRBV18 TGTGCCAGCTCCCCTTCCCGAACATCCTACAATGAGCAGTTCTTC CASSPSRTSYNEQFF
- TRBJ2-5 - TRBV6-6 TGTGCCAGCAGCCCCGGGGGACCCCAAGAGACCCAGTACTTC CASSPGGPQETQYF
- TRBJ1-2 - TRBV10-3 TGTGCCATCGGGCGGGTTGACTACACCTTC CAIGRVDYTF
- TRBJ1-2 TRBD1 TRBV5-1 TGCGCCAGCAGCTTACAGGGACAGGGGGCAGACTATGGCTACACCTTC CASSLQGQGADYGYTF
- TRBJ2-1 TRBD1 TRBV7-9 TGTGCCAGCAGCTTGGGACAGGGGATAAGGAATGAGCAGTTCTTC CASSLGQGIRNEQFF
- TRBJ2-5 TRBD1 TRBV5-1 TGCGCCAGCAGCTTGGGACAGGGTTTGGAGACCCAGTACTTC CASSLGQGLETQYF
- TRBJ1-4 - TRBV18 TGTGCCAGCTCACCCGGGGGAACTAATGAAAAACTGTTTTTT CASSPGGTNEKLFF
- TRBJ1-2 - TRBV19 TGTGCCAGCAAGAGTAGGACAGAAAACTATGGCTACACCTTC CASKSRTENYGYTF
few TRBJ1-1 - TRBV5-1 TGCGCCAGCAGCTCGACAGCGAACACTGAAGCTTTCTTT CASSSTANTEAFF
- TRBJ1-5 - TRBV28 TGTGCCAGCAGTTTAAGAGGGTTGTTGGGCAATCAGCCCCAGCATTTT CASSLRGLLGNQPQHF
- TRBJ2-1 - TRBV5-1 TGCGCCAGCAGCTTAGGCAGCGACAATGAGCAGTTCTTC CASSLGSDNEQFF
- TRBJ2-7 - TRBV6-1 TGTGCCAGCAGTGGGCTAGGCAGCTCCTACGAGCAGTACTTC CASSGLGSSYEQYF
- TRBJ2-3 TRBD2 TRBV9 TGTGCCAGCAGCGTAGTGGGGGGGGGAGCGGGAGAACCGGATACGCAGTATTTT CASSVVGGGAGEPDTQYF
few TRBJ1-6 TRBD1 TRBV28 TGTGCCAGCAGAAAGGACAGGGATAGTTCACCCCTCCACTTT CASRKDRDSSPLHF
- TRBJ2-3 TRBD2 TRBV5-1 TGCGCCAGCAGCCCGGGAGGGGACGCCACAGATACGCAGTATTTT CASSPGGDATDTQYF
- TRBJ1-2 - TRBV18 TGTGCCAGCTCGCTTAAAACTGATGCTAACTATGGCTACACCTTC CASSLKTDANYGYTF
once TRBJ1-2 - TRBV4-1 TGCGCCAGCAGCCAAACCGAACAGGGAAGGTATAACTATGGCTACACCTTC CASSQTEQGRYNYGYTF
- TRBJ2-5 - TRBV14 TGTGCCAGCAGCCAAGATTACGGAGCCACCCAGTACTTC CASSQDYGATQYF
- TRBJ2-3 - TRBV9 TGTGCCAGCAGCCCGCGGGTTTACGCCACAGATACGCAGTATTTT CASSPRVYATDTQYF
- TRBJ1-1 - TRBV7-8 TGTGCCAGCAGCTTTTGGAACAGGGCAGACACTGAAGCTTTCTTT CASSFWNRADTEAFF
- TRBJ1-1 - TRBV28 TGTGCCAGCAACACAGTGGGTACTGAAGCTTTCTTT CASNTVGTEAFF
- TRBJ2-2 TRBD1 TRBV5-1 TGCTGCCCGAGGTTGGGTGGGACAGGGAACACCGGGGAGCTGTTTTTT CCPRLGGTGNTGELFF
- TRBJ2-7 TRBD2 TRBV7-6 TGTGCCAGCAGCTTAGCCGGGGGGGCCTACGAGCAGTACTTC CASSLAGGAYEQYF
- TRBJ2-6 - TRBV11-2 TGTGCCAGCACCTCCCGCGGGGGCGCTGGGGCCAACGTCCTGACTTTC CASTSRGGAGANVLTF
- TRBJ2-7 TRBD1 TRBV5-1 TGCGCCAGCAGCGGCCCGGGACAGGAGTACGAGCAGTACTTC CASSGPGQEYEQYF
- TRBJ1-1 - TRBV6-5 TGTGCCAGCAGGTTGGTAGACTTGGACACTGAAGCTTTCTTT CASRLVDLDTEAFF
- TRBJ2-1 TRBD1 TRBV7-2 TGTGCCAGCAGCACTCAGGGGGCCTACAATGAGCAGTTCTTC CASSTQGAYNEQFF
- TRBJ1-1 - TRBV27 TGTGCCAGCAGTCCCCCGGGGGGGAACACTGAAGCTTTCTTT CASSPPGGNTEAFF